In its sample, the clone carrying this T cell receptor (beta chain) was seen once. The sample belongs to a study of blood T cell repertoires in COVID-19. Looking at the study overall: Samples came from the United States, Italy and Spain, spanning acute and convalescent COVID-19.

Germline assignment: CDR1 SGHTA and CDR2 FQGNSA. This CDR3 contains 16 residues. V shed 1 base and J shed 6 bases, with 16 bases lying between them. Per the study methods: The assay estimated nucleated cells by amplifying reference gene primers. The table came from immunoSEQ multiplex PCR; TCRdb's copy has only in-frame clones and leaves some out. That table is the source of V, J and clone size, and D and trimming were worked out from the DNA. The sample holds roughly 150,000 clones, 79% seen once. The TCR sequence derives from a woman aged 65 to 85 in a cohort exposed to, infected with or recovered from COVID-19 (not recorded which). V is TRBV7-2 and J is TRBJ2-4; weak D call: TRBD2 (6 bases). Sequencing used PBMCs or T cells enriched from blood (not recorded which). Here the CDR3 DNA reads TGTGCCAGCAGCTTAGTCGTACTAGCTCAGGGAAACATTCAGTACTTC. Translation: CASSLVVLAQGNIQYF.